This TCR beta chain was captured by sequencing in a study of blood T cell repertoires in COVID-19. Study overall: Researchers got acute and convalescent COVID-19 samples from the United States, Italy and Spain. Sample material is recorded as cDNA or gDNA derived from T cells, B-cell-depleted T cells, or PBMCs.

Original handling: It was from reference gene primer amplification that nucleated cell counts were estimated. The method was immunoSEQ multiplex PCR; TCRdb's version includes in-frame clones alone and lacks a portion of them. V and J calls and clone size are given by that table; D and trimming were obtained from the DNA. The sample holds 65,000 to 80,000 clones, under 95% seen once. This CDR3 has 17 residues. The trim removed 2 bases at V and 5 bases at J, leaving 11 bases unmatched. The germline V gene has CDR1 ENHRY and CDR2 SYGVKD. Sequencing was carried out using peripheral blood. The TCR was taken from a human donor in a cohort sampled during active COVID-19. V gene TRBV10-3 combines with J gene TRBJ2-5; TRBD1 matches 10 bases. CDR3 in DNA: TGTGCCATCAGTGAGCATTCACCGGGACAGGGGCAGGAGACCCAGTACTTC. Its protein product is CAISEHSPGQGQETQYF.